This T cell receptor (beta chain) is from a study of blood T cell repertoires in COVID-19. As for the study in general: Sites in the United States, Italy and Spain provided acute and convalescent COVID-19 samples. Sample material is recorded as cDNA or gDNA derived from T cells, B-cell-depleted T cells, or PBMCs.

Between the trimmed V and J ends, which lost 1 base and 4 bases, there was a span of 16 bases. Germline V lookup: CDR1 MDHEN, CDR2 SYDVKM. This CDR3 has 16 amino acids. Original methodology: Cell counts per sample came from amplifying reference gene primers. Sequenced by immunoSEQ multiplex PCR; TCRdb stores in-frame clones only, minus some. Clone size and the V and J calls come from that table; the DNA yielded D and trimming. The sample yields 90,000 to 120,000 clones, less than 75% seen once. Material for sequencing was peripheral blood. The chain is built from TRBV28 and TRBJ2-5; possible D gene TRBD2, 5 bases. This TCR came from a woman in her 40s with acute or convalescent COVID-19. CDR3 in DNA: TGTGCCAGCAGTTTATTGGACGGGGAATATCGAGAGACCCAGTACTTC. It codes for CASSLLDGEYRETQYF.